These 21 T cell receptor beta chains were all obtained from the same sample, sequenced in a study of blood T cell repertoires in COVID-19. Method: immunoSEQ multiplex PCR; TCRdb's copy keeps in-frame clones and lacks some. The table lists about 340,000 clones, about four fifths of them singletons. What was sequenced was peripheral blood. The receptor set was obtained from a man aged 25 to 40 with active or convalescent COVID-19.

The V gene is TRBV3-1 (or the pseudogene TRBV3-2), the J gene TRBJ2-3, with a possible D match to TRBD2 (6 bases). V lost 1 base, J lost 7 bases, and 15 bases lay in between. The CDR3 is 15 amino acids. The germline CDR1 and CDR2 sequences are LGHDT and YNNKEL (reference sequence). The CDR3 reads CASSQGATSWHTQYF. The DNA of the CDR3 is TGTGCCAGCAGCCAAGGGGCGACTAGTTGGCATACGCAGTATTTT.

The V and J genes are TRBV19 and TRBJ1-4; D is possibly TRBD1 (5 bases). Trimming cost V 3 bases and J 8 bases, with 7 bases left between them. The CDR3 sequence is 12 residues long. Germline loops: CDR1 LNHDA, CDR2 SQIVND (reference sequence). Written as DNA, the CDR3 is TGTGCCAGTAGTATTCCAGGGGAAAAACTGTTTTTT. Translated: CASSIPGEKLFF. The whole variable domain, remainder taken from reference TRBV19 and TRBJ1-4, is DGGITQSPKYLFRKEGQNVTLSCEQNLNHDAMYWYRQDPGQGLRLIYYSQIVNDFQKGDIAEGYSVSREKKESFPLTVTSAQKNPTAFYLCASSIPGEKLFFGSGTQLSVL.

The chain recombines TRBV7-9 with TRBJ2-7; D perhaps matches TRBD2 (7 bases). CDR3 length: 16 residues. V gave up 1 base and J gave up 3 bases, with 16 bases separating them. Germline V lookup: CDR1 SEHNR, CDR2 FQNEAQ (reference sequence). This chain's CDR3 is CASSLGGGAGDYEQYF. The CDR3 bases are TGTGCCAGCAGCTTAGGAGGGGGGGCGGGCGACTACGAGCAGTACTTC.

The V and J genes are TRBV29-1 and TRBJ1-1; D is ambiguous. CDR3 length equals 13 residues. The V gene's germline CDR1 is SQVTM and CDR2 ANQGSEA. V was cut by 3 bases and J by 1 base, with 9 bases left in between. The CDR3 nucleotides are TGCAGCGTTGAGGAGAGTGGGAACACTGAAGCTTTCTTT. Translation: CSVEESGNTEAFF.

The V gene is TRBV15, the J gene TRBJ2-7, with 8 bases that match TRBD2. This CDR3 is built from 16 residues. V lost 2 bases, J lost 0 bases, and 6 bases stayed unmatched. The germline V gene encodes CDR1 LNHNV and CDR2 YYDKDF (reference sequence). The CDR3 protein is CATSRRAGDDSYEQYF. The CDR3 nucleotides are TGTGCCACCAGCAGAAGAGCGGGAGATGACTCCTACGAGCAGTACTTC.

The CDR3 nucleotides read TGCGCCAGCAGCTTGGCCCCAGGGGGCGCGCAGCAAAATTCACCCCTCCACTTT. This encodes CASSLAPGGAQQNSPLHF. This chain joins TRBV5-1 and TRBJ1-6; 8 bases are shared with TRBD1. The V gene's germline CDR1 is SGHRS and CDR2 YFSETQ. The V segment lost 0 bases and the J segment 7 bases; nucleotides outside the gene matches: 12. The CDR3 is made up of 18 amino acids.

The CDR3 here is CASSYSTAGQGREKLFF. DNA of the CDR3: TGTGCCAGCTCATACAGTACTGCGGGACAGGGGCGTGAAAAACTGTTTTTT. The chain combines TRBV18 with TRBJ1-4; 10 bases match TRBD1. The ends lost 5 bases at V and 7 bases at J; junction bases unmatched: 13. Germline lookup yields CDR1 KGHSH and CDR2 LQKENI. The CDR3 is made up of 17 amino acids.

This rearrangement joins TRBV3-1 (or the pseudogene TRBV3-2) to TRBJ2-3, with D perhaps matching TRBD1 (5 bases). Germline values: CDR1 LGHDT, CDR2 YNNKEL (reference sequence). CDR3 size: 17 residues. The germline V and J ends were trimmed by 4 bases and 1 base, with 18 bases remaining between them. DNA for the CDR3: TGTGCCAGCAGCCTCCGCACCTCAGGGTCCCGCACAGATACGCAGTATTTT. Protein product: CASSLRTSGSRTDTQYF.

The chain links TRBV7-6 to TRBJ1-1; no clear D. V lost 5 bases to trimming and J lost 1 base, with 17 bases between them. The germline V gene has CDR1 SGHVS and CDR2 FNYEAQ. This CDR3 comprises 16 residues. The CDR3 spells CASSPAAVLRNTEAFF. DNA of the CDR3: TGTGCCAGCAGCCCCGCCGCGGTTCTCAGGAACACTGAAGCTTTCTTT.

The chain joins TRBV5-1 to TRBJ2-1, with 14 bases that match TRBD2. Germline V gene data show CDR1 as SGHRS and CDR2 as YFSETQ. The V segment lost 2 bases and the J segment 8 bases; nucleotides outside the gene matches: 12. The CDR3 consists of 18 residues. The CDR3 region is CASSLHTGTSGRGYEQFF. The CDR3 nucleotides are TGCGCCAGCAGCTTACACACCGGGACTAGCGGGAGAGGCTATGAGCAGTTCTTC.

This clone was seen more than once but under ten times. CDR3 sequence (DNA): TGTGCCAGCAGCTTAACGGGGACTTATGGCTACACCTTC. This gives the protein CASSLTGTYGYTF. This chain uses TRBV7-3 with TRBJ1-2; maybe TRBD1 (5 bases). V was shortened by 0 bases and J by 5 bases, with 7 bases between the two germline ends. The CDR3 runs to 13 residues. Germline V gene lookup returns CDR1 SGHTA and CDR2 FQGTGA. The whole variable domain, filled in from reference TRBV7-3 and TRBJ1-2, reads GAGVSQTPSNKVTEKGKYVELRCDPISGHTALYWYRQSLGQGPEFLIYFQGTGAADDSGLPNDRFFAVRPEGSVSTLKIQRTERGDSAVYLCASSLTGTYGYTFGSGTRLTVV.

The chain combines TRBV7-3 with TRBJ2-2; tentative D call: TRBD2 (6 bases). Germline V gives CDR1 SGHTA, CDR2 FQGTGA. This CDR3 is 16 amino acids long. V lost 1 base and J 1 base, leaving 10 bases between the germline ends. This CDR3 reads CASSLKLAGNTGELFF. CDR3 sequence (DNA): TGTGCCAGCAGCTTAAAACTAGCCGGGAACACCGGGGAGCTGTTTTTT.

The rearrangement uses TRBV27 and TRBJ1-2; D unclear. Germline lookup yields CDR1 MNHEY and CDR2 SMNVEV (reference sequence). The CDR3 is 14 residues long. Between the trimmed V and J ends, which lost 4 bases and 0 bases, there was a span of 9 bases. This CDR3 is CASSYRGTNYGYTF. CDR3 coding DNA: TGTGCCAGCAGTTATCGGGGAACTAACTATGGCTACACCTTC.

This clone occurred once. The CDR3 DNA sequence: TGTGCCAGCAGCGTAGCTCCAGGGGGCTCGGGCTACACCTTC. It translates to CASSVAPGGSGYTF. The chain is built from TRBV9 and TRBJ1-2, with 8 bases identical to TRBD1. The CDR3 spans 14 residues. Trimming took 0 bases from V and 8 from J; bases not matched to a gene: 6. From germline, CDR1 is SGDLS and CDR2 YYNGEE.

This rearrangement joins TRBV7-9 to TRBJ2-7; possibly TRBD2 for D (6 bases). CDR1 and CDR2 from the germline V gene are SEHNR and FQNEAQ (reference sequence). V lost 6 bases to trimming and J lost 0 bases, with 12 bases between them. This CDR3 is 14 amino acids long. The chain's CDR3 is CASRPGLSSYEQYF. The CDR3, as DNA: TGTGCCAGCAGACCGGGACTGAGCTCCTACGAGCAGTACTTC.

CDR3 sequence reads: CASRGQVSNQPQHF. CDR3 DNA: TGTGCCAGCCGCGGACAGGTTAGCAATCAGCCCCAGCATTTT. The rearrangement joins TRBV2 to TRBJ1-5; 7 bases match TRBD1. The CDR3 totals 14 residues. The germline V gene has CDR1 SNHLY and CDR2 FYNNEI. J gave up 0 bases and V 8 bases, and 4 bases lay outside the gene matches. The variable domain in full, with the rest retrieved from reference TRBV2 and TRBJ1-5, is EPEVTQTPSHQVTQMGQEVILRCVPISNHLYFYWYRQILGQKVEFLVSFYNNEISEKSEIFDDQFSVERPDGSNFTLKIRSTKLEDSAMYFCASRGQVSNQPQHFGDGTRLSIL.

The chain has TRBV9 and TRBJ1-1, with a weak D call TRBD1 (5 bases). Germline values: CDR1 SGDLS, CDR2 YYNGEE. The CDR3 spans 14 residues. Trimming took off 4 bases at V and 0 bases at J, with 10 bases between the two ends. The CDR3 here is CASSTQGMNTEAFF. As DNA, the CDR3 is TGTGCCAGCAGCACCCAGGGCATGAACACTGAAGCTTTCTTT.

The V and J genes are TRBV4-1 and TRBJ1-1; D unresolved. The germline CDR1 and CDR2 sequences are MGHRA and YSYEKL. The ends were cut back, 6 bases at V and 2 bases at J, with 13 bases in the middle. The CDR3 has 14 amino acids. CDR3 nucleotide sequence: TGCGCCAGCAGTCTGCCTCGGGGAAACACTGAAGCTTTCTTT. Protein product: CASSLPRGNTEAFF.

The chain is built from TRBV2 and TRBJ2-7; the D gene is possibly TRBD2 (6 bases). The CDR3 length is 15 residues. V was pared by 1 base and J by 3 bases, with 13 bases between. Germline CDR1 reads SNHLY; CDR2 reads FYNNEI. CDR3 sequence reads: CASSEVQVADYEQYF. CDR3 DNA: TGTGCCAGCAGTGAAGTTCAGGTAGCGGACTACGAGCAGTACTTC.

The V gene is TRBV9, the J gene TRBJ1-1, with TRBD1 matching 11 bases. Germline V CDR1 and CDR2: SGDLS, YYNGEE. The ends lost 3 bases at V and 5 bases at J; junction bases unmatched: 9. CDR3 size: 16 residues. CDR3 coding DNA: TGTGCCAGCAGCGACGGGACAGGGGGGAAAAAAACTGAAGCTTTCTTT. Protein: CASSDGTGGKKTEAFF.

The chain joins TRBV5-1 to TRBJ2-6, with 9 positions matching TRBD2. J lost 2 bases, V lost 1 base, and 10 bases had no gene match. The CDR3 runs 19 residues. The germline CDR1 and CDR2 sequences are SGHRS and YFSETQ. This CDR3 reads CASSLSARVAGAGANVLTF. CDR3 in DNA: TGCGCCAGCAGCTTGTCGGCTCGGGTAGCGGGAGCTGGGGCCAACGTCCTGACTTTC. Using reference TRBV5-1 and TRBJ2-6 for the parts outside the CDR3, the full variable domain is KAGVTQTPRYLIKTRGQQVTLSCSPISGHRSVSWYQQTPGQGLQFLFEYFSETQRNKGNFPGRFSGRQFSNSRSEMNVSTLELGDSALYLCASSLSARVAGAGANVLTFGAGSRLTVL.